The sequence of this T cell receptor beta chain was determined in a study of T cells in Graves' hyperthyroidism and ophthalmopathy. Template material for amplifying TCR beta CDR3 regions consisted of RNA transcripts. Researchers ran a first-round RT-PCR on the TCR CDR3 using the HTBI primer set. Using its own MiXCR run on the multiplex PCR reads, TCRdb lists one record per CDR3 protein. The sample includes about 770,000 distinct CDR3 sequences, roughly a sixth of them seen just once. Hyperthyroidism had been newly diagnosed in patients aged 18 to 65, and its duration was under 2 months. Exclusion followed for patients with uncontrolled infection, other autoimmune disease, pregnancy or lactation. Clinicians diagnosed patients from clinical symptoms, serum thyroxine and TRAb, thyroid ultrasound and orbital computed tomography. Any symptoms of ophthalmopathy came after the first hyperthyroidism diagnosis, from which the blood sample dates.

The V and J ends lost 7 bases and 1 base, in that order; junction bases with no gene match: 9. The CDR3 has 15 amino acids. Germline V lookup: CDR1 WSHSY, CDR2 SAAADI. The sample taken for sequencing was blood. The genes are TRBV10-2 and TRBJ1-1; 7 nucleotides agree with TRBD1. The receptor comes from a woman between 50 and 59 years old with Graves' hyperthyroidism that later progressed to Graves' ophthalmopathy. The CDR3 DNA follows: TGCGCCAGCAACCTTGGGACAGCTACGAACACTGAAGCTTTCTTT. Protein product: CASNLGTATNTEAFF.